This is a list of T cell receptor beta chains from one sample in a study of OX40 agonist ivuxolimab in advanced cancers. Generated by immunoSEQ multiplex PCR, the TCRdb table keeps only in-frame clones and is missing some. The sample records 40,000 to 60,000 clones, 60% to 85% being singletons. The specimen comprised CD4+ or CD8+ T cells sorted from blood, sampled in a trial of the OX40 agonist ivuxolimab. These receptors all come from an adult with an advanced solid tumor such as melanoma, head and neck, liver or kidney cancer. Each CDR3 is given with its conserved first and last residue. A D gene is named only where the DNA matches it firmly. Size is stated for part of the rows, as once, few or many counts, or as a class when the clone is expanded.

>TRBV29-1|few|TRBJ2-5|TRBD1
CSVDPGQGVRETQYF
TGCAGCGTTGACCCGGGACAGGGGGTGAGGGAGACCCAGTACTTC
>TRBV7-2|-|TRBJ1-1|-
CASSRGGPTEAFF
TGTGCCAGCAGCAGAGGAGGGCCCACTGAAGCTTTCTTT
>TRBV20-1|-|TRBJ2-7|-
CSAERTTVQYF
TGCAGTGCTGAAAGGACTACTGTGCAGTACTTC
>TRBV13|once|TRBJ2-5|-
CASSRPGAPETQYF
TGTGCCAGCAGCAGACCCGGGGCCCCAGAGACCCAGTACTTC
>TRBV19|-|TRBJ2-2|-
CASSKGPGELFF
TGTGCCAGTAGTAAAGGACCCGGGGAGCTGTTTTTT
>TRBV5-8|-|TRBJ1-4|-
CASSSNLGPTNEKLFF
TGTGCCAGCAGCTCTAACCTAGGCCCAACTAATGAAAAACTGTTTTTT
>TRBV28|medium-sized|TRBJ1-5|-
CASSPPRLQGNQPQHF
TGTGCCAGCAGTCCTCCCCGGCTCCAAGGAAATCAGCCCCAGCATTTT
>TRBV4-3|-|TRBJ1-6|-
CASSQEEMRSSYNSPLHF
TGCGCCAGCAGCCAAGAGGAAATGAGGAGCTCCTATAATTCACCCCTCCACTTT
>TRBV7-8|-|TRBJ1-3|-
CASSSQGTGNTIYF
TGTGCCAGCAGCTCACAGGGAACTGGAAACACCATATATTTT
>TRBV9|few|TRBJ2-1|-
CASSVATVRGNEQFF
TGTGCCAGCAGCGTAGCTACGGTGCGGGGCAATGAGCAGTTCTTC
>TRBV7-9|-|TRBJ2-1|-
CASSSSYAGHSSEQFF
TGTGCCAGCAGCTCAAGCTACGCGGGACATAGTAGTGAGCAGTTCTTC
>TRBV6-1|-|TRBJ2-3|-
CASSERLGSTDTQYF
TGTGCCAGCAGTGAAAGGTTAGGTAGCACAGATACGCAGTATTTT
>TRBV6-5|few|TRBJ1-5|TRBD1
CASSYSRTGNQPQHF
TGTGCCAGCAGTTACTCGAGGACAGGTAATCAGCCCCAGCATTTT
>TRBV6-5|-|TRBJ1-6|-
CASNDYNSPLHF
TGTGCCAGCAACGACTATAATTCACCCCTCCACTTT
>TRBV6-1|-|TRBJ2-7|-
CASRSLSLMMGEQYF
TGTGCCAGCAGGTCTTTGAGTCTAATGATGGGCGAGCAGTACTTC
>TRBV18|-|TRBJ2-7|-
CASSPLRLPGTNYEQYF
TGTGCCAGCTCACCACTCCGTTTGCCAGGGACAAACTACGAGCAGTACTTC
>TRBV19|-|TRBJ2-2|TRBD1
CASRTGQGDTGELFF
TGTGCCAGTAGAACCGGACAGGGAGACACCGGGGAGCTGTTTTTT
>TRBV14|once|TRBJ2-3|-
CASSRRATDTQYF
TGTGCCAGCAGCCGAAGAGCCACAGATACGCAGTATTTT
>TRBV10-3|-|TRBJ2-7|-
CAIVDSAYEQYF
TGTGCCATAGTGGACTCTGCCTACGAGCAGTACTTC
>TRBV7-9|-|TRBJ1-2|-
CASSLSTSYSLYYGYTF
TGTGCCAGCAGCTTGTCTACATCCTACTCCCTTTACTATGGCTACACCTTC
>TRBV25-1|-|TRBJ1-4|-
CASSEYEKLFF
TGTGCCAGCAGTGAATATGAAAAACTGTTTTTT
>TRBV5-1|-|TRBJ2-4|-
CASSLVGSDIQYF
TGCGCCAGCAGCTTGGTGGGGTCAGACATTCAGTACTTC
>TRBV29-1|few|TRBJ1-1|-
CSVASTTAGEAFF
TGCAGCGTTGCCTCGACCACGGCGGGTGAAGCTTTCTTT
>TRBV7-2|-|TRBJ2-5|-
CASSHPLEETQYF
TGTGCCAGCAGCCACCCTCTGGAAGAGACCCAGTACTTC
>TRBV18|-|TRBJ2-5|TRBD1
CASSPGQGVGETQYF
TGTGCCAGCTCCCCGGGACAGGGGGTAGGAGAGACCCAGTACTTC
>TRBV19|-|TRBJ2-3|TRBD2
CASSILAGGADTQYF
TGTGCCAGTAGTATTCTAGCGGGAGGCGCAGATACGCAGTATTTT
>TRBV5-1|-|TRBJ1-1|-
CASRSYPNTEAFF
TGCGCCAGCAGATCTTACCCCAACACTGAAGCTTTCTTT
>TRBV6-1|medium-sized|TRBJ1-1|-
CASRDPTGTEAFF
TGTGCCAGCAGGGACCCCACAGGGACGGAAGCTTTCTTT
>TRBV2|once|TRBJ1-1|-
CASSEWGSRIRNTEAFF
TGTGCCAGCAGTGAATGGGGCTCGAGGATAAGGAACACTGAAGCTTTCTTT
>TRBV5-1|-|TRBJ2-7|TRBD2
CASSTTSGNYEQYF
TGCGCCAGCAGTACCACTAGCGGGAACTACGAGCAGTACTTC
>TRBV20-1|-|TRBJ2-5|-
CSLGVGETQYF
TGCAGTCTAGGTGTGGGCGAGACCCAGTACTTC
>TRBV7-2|-|TRBJ1-2|-
CASSFSPLGRRANYGYTF
TGTGCCAGCAGCTTTTCTCCCCTGGGACGGAGAGCTAACTATGGCTACACCTTC
>TRBV7-2|-|TRBJ2-5|TRBD2
CASSLGGPGGETQYF
TGTGCCAGCAGCTTAGGCGGGCCGGGGGGGGAGACCCAGTACTTC
>TRBV15|-|TRBJ2-2|-
CATSRDYLGVTGELFF
TGTGCCACCAGCAGAGATTATCTGGGTGTTACCGGGGAGCTGTTTTTT
>TRBV5-1|few|TRBJ2-2|-
CASSLAPGGIANTGELFF
TGCGCCAGCAGCTTAGCCCCAGGGGGGATCGCGAACACCGGGGAGCTGTTTTTT
>TRBV13|-|TRBJ2-7|TRBD1
CASSSSRQGAYEQYF
TGTGCCAGCAGCTCCTCCAGACAGGGGGCCTACGAGCAGTACTTC
>TRBV5-1|-|TRBJ1-6|-
CASSRGGDNSPLHF
TGCGCCAGCAGCCGGGGGGGAGATAATTCACCCCTCCACTTT
>TRBV10-2|-|TRBJ2-1|TRBD1
CASSESPGQGYNEQFF
TGCGCCAGCAGTGAGTCCCCGGGACAGGGATACAATGAGCAGTTCTTC
>TRBV4-2|-|TRBJ1-1|TRBD1
CASSQPPGQGTNTEAFF
TGTGCCAGCAGCCAACCCCCGGGACAGGGTACCAACACTGAAGCTTTCTTT
>TRBV7-9|-|TRBJ2-7|TRBD1
CASSQDRGGDEQYF
TGTGCCAGCAGCCAGGACAGGGGAGGGGACGAGCAGTACTTC
>TRBV21-1|-|TRBJ1-1|-
CASRDRVTEAFF
TGTGCCAGCAGAGACAGGGTCACTGAAGCTTTCTTT
>TRBV9|-|TRBJ2-7|-
CASSLGGGPSSYEQYF
TGTGCCAGCAGCCTAGGGGGGGGACCCAGCTCCTACGAGCAGTACTTC